The following is a T cell receptor beta chain sequence with its context. It has no known antigen specificity. The junction does not match germline at one end; this may be a read error. These data are taken from a study of blood T cells in healthy people across ages (dated by TCRdb to the mid-2010s). Regarding the complete study: In model experiments, roughly one uniquely barcoded TCR beta cDNA molecule per two T cells was captured by template switching. Donors were grouped into four age groups: young (average approximately 15 years), middle-aged (roughly 38), aged (around 60) and long-lived (about 90). To avoid experimental bias, donors of different ages were distributed randomly across sequencing lanes. Two additional independent replicas of 1 million unique cDNA reads from the same blood draw were analyzed for two donors (one aged 18 to 29 and one aged 80 or older). Age-related changes in TCR beta repertoire diversity were measured in the study by deep sequencing normalized with unique cDNA molecular identifiers. Here is what the overall study found, with its caveats: The CMV infection status of donors was not known, potentially confounding age-related changes in expanded clonotypes. Conclusive comparison of naive and antigen-experienced compartments was prevented by the profiling of bulk unsorted PBMCs. A strong correlation was found between observed TCR beta diversity and the percentage of naive T cells measured by flow cytometry. Observed TCR beta diversity per million T cells fell roughly linearly with age, and a significant reduction was already apparent by age around 39. Compared with the aged group, the long-lived group had more naive CD4+ T cells, fewer expanded clones and increased TCR diversity, a pattern suggesting age selection. Estimates of total diversity from one million sequenced T cells were regarded as lower bounds and underestimates.

The donors were about 40 Caucasian individuals from Russia, aged roughly 6 to 90 years, who were systemically healthy. Each donor gave 8 to 10 milliliters of peripheral blood, collected into EDTA-treated Vacutainer tubes. Ficoll-Paque density-gradient centrifugation was used to isolate PBMCs, with at least 6.5 million per sample. Total RNA was extracted from PBMCs with Trizol reagent, with at least 6 micrograms obtained per sample. For every donor, flow cytometry on a PBMC aliquot measured the percentage of naive CD45RAhigh/CD27high T cells. Receptor amplification or capture employed 5' RACE. Sequencing relied on an Illumina HiSeq 2500. The second PCR ran for roughly 6 to 11 cycles and used a J-beta primer mix along with a sample-barcoded 5' primer. A unique molecular identifier was introduced onto each TCR beta cDNA molecule by a template-switch 5' adaptor carrying 12 random nucleotides. Each sample yielded at least 2.5 million CDR3-containing paired-end reads. First-strand cDNA synthesis was performed from all RNA using the Mint cDNA synthesis kit, with priming by a TRBC-specific oligonucleotide. All cDNA was treated with uracil-DNA glycosylase and then went through a first 18-cycle PCR with the universal primers M1SS and BC2_uni_R. The paper's processing steps were these. Each sample was normalized by randomly selecting 1 million high-quality reads, each carrying a distinct molecular identifier. Reads with shared molecular identifiers were discarded instead of being binned into consensus sequences. MiTCR, set to a Q25 quality threshold and the strictest error-elimination algorithm, was used for CDR3 identification, clonotype clustering and error correction. A nonparametric unseen species model with Euler transformation was used to estimate a lower bound on total TCR beta diversity. TCRdb redid the processing of the public reads, applying fastp at Q25 and MiXCR, and retained in-frame beta chains. CDR3 protein duplicates are merged, each entry listing the most common genes and DNA. TCRdb's processing, not the authors' own work, is the source of the V and J calls. The sample table shows roughly 1,700,000 distinct CDR3 sequences, and roughly 28% are seen once. 7.7% of the sample is held by the ten biggest clonotypes.

From a lookup of the germline V gene, CDR1 and CDR2 are SGHRS and YFSETQ. The CDR3 spans 15 residues, from the cysteine through the phenylalanine. The read is trimmed to its CDR3 DNA, 45 bases read in frame from base 1. The chain was built from TRBV5-1 and TRBJ2-7; the D gene lacks a confident call. This TCR was recovered from a woman aged 25 to 39 in good health. The specimen was blood. The CDR3 amino acid sequence is: CASSLFWSGSYEQYF. The DNA sequence follows: TGCGCCAGCAGCTTGTTCTGGTCCGGGTCCTACGAACAGTACTTC.